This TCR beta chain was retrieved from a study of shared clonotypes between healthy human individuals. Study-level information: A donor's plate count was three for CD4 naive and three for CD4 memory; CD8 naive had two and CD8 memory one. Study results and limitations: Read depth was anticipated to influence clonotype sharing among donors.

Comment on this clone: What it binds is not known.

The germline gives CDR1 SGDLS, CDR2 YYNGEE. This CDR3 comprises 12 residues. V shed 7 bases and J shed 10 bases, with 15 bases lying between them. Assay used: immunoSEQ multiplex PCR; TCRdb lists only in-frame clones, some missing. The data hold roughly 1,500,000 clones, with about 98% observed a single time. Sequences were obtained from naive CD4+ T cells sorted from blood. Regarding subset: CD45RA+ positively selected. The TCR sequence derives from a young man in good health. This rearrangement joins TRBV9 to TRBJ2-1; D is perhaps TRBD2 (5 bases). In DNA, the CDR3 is TGTGCCAGCGGAGGCCGGTTTCGGGAGCAGTTCTTC. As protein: CASGGRFREQFF.